A selection of T cell receptor beta chains follows, all from one sample in a study of blood T cell repertoires in COVID-19. Assay: immunoSEQ multiplex PCR; the TCRdb copy retains only in-frame clones and omits some. Seen here are about 170,000 clones, about 85% observed once, and the top ten hold around 1.2%. The sample consisted of peripheral blood. The receptors here all came from a man aged 55 to 70 who had recovered from COVID-19. CDR3s include the opening cysteine and the closing phenylalanine or tryptophan. D genes are given only for firm matches. Where a row states a size, it is once, few, many or the class of an expanded clone; other rows omit it.

clone size: few; D gene: NA; J gene: TRBJ2-7; V gene: TRBV2; CDR3 protein: CASSPAPLGGYEQYF; CDR3 DNA: TGTGCCAGCAGTCCGGCTCCGCTAGGTGGGTACGAGCAGTACTTC
clone size: NA; D gene: NA; J gene: TRBJ1-2; V gene: TRBV14; CDR3 protein: CASSQDRSALYGYTF; CDR3 DNA: TGTGCCAGCAGCCAAGATCGGAGCGCTCTTTATGGCTACACCTTC
clone size: NA; D gene: NA; J gene: TRBJ2-4; V gene: TRBV11-2; CDR3 protein: CASRQTFYRDPNIQYF; CDR3 DNA: TGTGCCAGCAGGCAAACCTTTTACAGGGATCCAAACATTCAGTACTTC
clone size: NA; D gene: TRBD1; J gene: TRBJ1-1; V gene: TRBV19; CDR3 protein: CASSIDQQGFTEAFF; CDR3 DNA: TGTGCCAGTAGTATAGATCAACAGGGGTTTACTGAAGCTTTCTTT
clone size: NA; D gene: NA; J gene: TRBJ1-2; V gene: TRBV2; CDR3 protein: CASTQRGNYGYTF; CDR3 DNA: TGTGCCAGCACCCAACGGGGGAACTATGGCTACACCTTC
clone size: NA; D gene: TRBD2; J gene: TRBJ2-7; V gene: TRBV18; CDR3 protein: CANPGGGCYEQYF; CDR3 DNA: TGTGCCAACCCGGGGGGAGGGTGCTACGAGCAGTACTTC
clone size: NA; D gene: TRBD1; J gene: TRBJ2-2; V gene: TRBV4-1; CDR3 protein: CASSQDQDRGRGELFF; CDR3 DNA: TGCGCCAGCAGCCAAGATCAGGACAGGGGGCGCGGGGAGCTGTTTTTT
clone size: NA; D gene: NA; J gene: TRBJ1-1; V gene: TRBV5-1; CDR3 protein: CATRRDLNTEAFF; CDR3 DNA: TGCGCCACCAGGCGGGATCTGAACACTGAAGCTTTCTTT
clone size: NA; D gene: TRBD1; J gene: TRBJ2-1; V gene: TRBV19; CDR3 protein: CASSALDRDNEQFF; CDR3 DNA: TGTGCCAGTAGTGCCCTCGACAGGGACAATGAGCAGTTCTTC
clone size: once; D gene: TRBD1; J gene: TRBJ1-1; V gene: TRBV27; CDR3 protein: CASSRRQGAPTEAFF; CDR3 DNA: TGTGCCAGCAGTCGGCGACAGGGGGCTCCCACTGAAGCTTTCTTT
clone size: NA; D gene: TRBD2; J gene: TRBJ2-7; V gene: TRBV3-1/TRBV3-2; CDR3 protein: CASSQDRGGQYF; CDR3 DNA: TGTGCCAGCAGCCAAGACCGCGGGGGGCAGTACTTC
clone size: NA; D gene: NA; J gene: TRBJ2-3; V gene: TRBV2; CDR3 protein: CASSDVGGSTDTQYF; CDR3 DNA: TGTGCCAGCAGTGATGTTGGCGGGAGCACAGATACGCAGTATTTT
clone size: NA; D gene: TRBD2; J gene: TRBJ2-1; V gene: TRBV5-4; CDR3 protein: CASSLDRGGYNEQFF; CDR3 DNA: TGTGCCAGCAGCTTGGATAGGGGAGGGTACAATGAGCAGTTCTTC
clone size: NA; D gene: NA; J gene: TRBJ2-5; V gene: TRBV5-1; CDR3 protein: CASSFEGEETQYF; CDR3 DNA: TGCGCCAGCAGCTTTGAGGGTGAAGAGACCCAGTACTTC
clone size: NA; D gene: TRBD1; J gene: TRBJ1-2; V gene: TRBV19; CDR3 protein: CASRYRGNNYGYIF; CDR3 DNA: TGTGCCAGTCGGTACAGGGGGAATAACTATGGCTACATCTTC
clone size: NA; D gene: TRBD1; J gene: TRBJ1-5; V gene: TRBV3-1/TRBV3-2; CDR3 protein: CASSGGTKNQPQHF; CDR3 DNA: TGTGCCAGTTCAGGGGGAACGAAAAATCAGCCCCAGCATTTT
clone size: NA; D gene: NA; J gene: TRBJ2-2; V gene: TRBV30; CDR3 protein: CAWSVQAFGELFF; CDR3 DNA: TGTGCCTGGAGTGTACAAGCGTTCGGGGAGCTGTTTTTT
clone size: NA; D gene: TRBD1; J gene: TRBJ2-7; V gene: TRBV28; CDR3 protein: CASSLGTAVYEQYF; CDR3 DNA: TGTGCCAGCAGTCTGGGGACAGCTGTTTACGAGCAGTACTTC
clone size: NA; D gene: NA; J gene: TRBJ2-7; V gene: TRBV7-9; CDR3 protein: CASSLELGQPTRPSYEQYF; CDR3 DNA: TGTGCCAGCAGCTTAGAACTTGGTCAGCCTACTAGACCATCCTACGAGCAGTACTTC
clone size: NA; D gene: TRBD1; J gene: TRBJ2-7; V gene: TRBV20-1; CDR3 protein: CSASLGTGLYEQYF; CDR3 DNA: TGCAGTGCTAGTTTGGGGACAGGTTTGTACGAGCAGTACTTC
clone size: NA; D gene: TRBD1; J gene: TRBJ1-2; V gene: TRBV6-1; CDR3 protein: CASSDGQADTF; CDR3 DNA: TGTGCCAGCAGTGACGGACAGGCGGACACCTTC
clone size: few; D gene: NA; J gene: TRBJ1-1; V gene: TRBV5-6; CDR3 protein: CASSSGTSWFTEAFF; CDR3 DNA: TGTGCCAGCAGTTCCGGGACTTCCTGGTTCACTGAAGCTTTCTTT
clone size: NA; D gene: NA; J gene: TRBJ1-2; V gene: TRBV28; CDR3 protein: CASTRGNAGYYGYTF; CDR3 DNA: TGTGCCAGCACCCGGGGTAATGCGGGCTACTATGGCTACACCTTC
clone size: NA; D gene: NA; J gene: TRBJ1-6; V gene: TRBV18; CDR3 protein: CASSPQGSYNSPLHF; CDR3 DNA: TGTGCCAGCTCACCACAGGGGTCCTATAATTCACCCCTCCACTTT
clone size: NA; D gene: TRBD1; J gene: TRBJ1-1; V gene: TRBV12-3/TRBV12-4; CDR3 protein: CASRGQVEAFF; CDR3 DNA: TGTGCCAGCAGGGGACAGGTAGAAGCTTTCTTT
clone size: NA; D gene: TRBD2; J gene: TRBJ2-3; V gene: TRBV7-6; CDR3 protein: CASGAQRGGWTDTQYF; CDR3 DNA: TGTGCCAGTGGAGCTCAGCGGGGGGGCTGGACAGATACGCAGTATTTT
clone size: NA; D gene: NA; J gene: TRBJ2-2; V gene: TRBV3-1/TRBV3-2; CDR3 protein: CASSQAGELFF; CDR3 DNA: TGTGCCAGCAGCCAAGCTGGGGAGCTGTTTTTT
clone size: NA; D gene: NA; J gene: TRBJ2-5; V gene: TRBV19; CDR3 protein: CASSIGRGQETQYF; CDR3 DNA: TGTGCCAGTAGTATTGGAAGGGGTCAAGAGACCCAGTACTTC
clone size: once; D gene: TRBD1; J gene: TRBJ1-1; V gene: TRBV15; CDR3 protein: CATSREGGGTGRFAEAFF; CDR3 DNA: TGTGCCACCAGCAGAGAGGGGGGCGGGACAGGCCGGTTCGCTGAAGCTTTCTTT
clone size: NA; D gene: NA; J gene: TRBJ2-7; V gene: TRBV18; CDR3 protein: CASSPPGGREQYF; CDR3 DNA: TGTGCCAGCTCACCACCCGGGGGGCGTGAGCAGTACTTC
clone size: NA; D gene: TRBD2; J gene: TRBJ2-2; V gene: TRBV5-6; CDR3 protein: CASSSSGVGAGELFF; CDR3 DNA: TGTGCCAGCAGCTCTAGCGGGGTGGGGGCCGGGGAGCTGTTTTTT
clone size: NA; D gene: NA; J gene: TRBJ1-2; V gene: TRBV5-5; CDR3 protein: CASSRNEDYGYTF; CDR3 DNA: TGTGCCAGCAGCCGCAACGAGGACTATGGCTACACCTTC
clone size: NA; D gene: TRBD1; J gene: TRBJ2-2; V gene: TRBV5-1; CDR3 protein: CASSADRVRTGELFF; CDR3 DNA: TGCGCCAGCAGCGCAGACAGGGTCCGGACCGGGGAGCTGTTTTTT
clone size: NA; D gene: NA; J gene: TRBJ1-1; V gene: TRBV4-2; CDR3 protein: CASSQGGGGGTEAFF; CDR3 DNA: TGTGCCAGCAGCCAGGGAGGAGGGGGGGGCACTGAAGCTTTCTTT
clone size: NA; D gene: NA; J gene: TRBJ1-1; V gene: TRBV5-8; CDR3 protein: CASSLWFGMNTEAFF; CDR3 DNA: TGTGCCAGCAGCTTGTGGTTCGGGATGAACACTGAAGCTTTCTTT
clone size: once; D gene: TRBD2; J gene: TRBJ2-1; V gene: TRBV25-1; CDR3 protein: CASSESTSSGGEFF; CDR3 DNA: TGTGCCAGCAGTGAATCCACCTCTAGCGGGGGTGAGTTCTTC
clone size: NA; D gene: TRBD2; J gene: TRBJ2-7; V gene: TRBV5-1; CDR3 protein: CASSLGASGGSSRYEQYF; CDR3 DNA: TGCGCCAGCAGCTTGGGGGCTAGCGGGGGATCTTCTCGATACGAGCAGTACTTC
clone size: NA; D gene: TRBD2; J gene: TRBJ2-2; V gene: TRBV6-6; CDR3 protein: CASSQPGASGGYGELFF; CDR3 DNA: TGTGCCAGCAGTCAACCGGGGGCTAGCGGGGGTTACGGAGAGCTGTTTTTT
clone size: once; D gene: TRBD1; J gene: TRBJ2-1; V gene: TRBV10-3; CDR3 protein: CAIGTAGGYNEQFF; CDR3 DNA: TGTGCCATCGGAACAGCAGGGGGCTACAATGAGCAGTTCTTC
clone size: NA; D gene: NA; J gene: TRBJ1-3; V gene: TRBV7-9; CDR3 protein: CASSTDQNTIYF; CDR3 DNA: TGTGCCAGCAGTACAGACCAAAACACCATATATTTT
clone size: NA; D gene: NA; J gene: TRBJ2-1; V gene: TRBV6-5; CDR3 protein: CASSKTGLTYNEQFF; CDR3 DNA: TGTGCCAGCAGTAAAACAGGGTTAACCTACAATGAGCAGTTCTTC
clone size: NA; D gene: NA; J gene: TRBJ2-2; V gene: TRBV7-2; CDR3 protein: CASSHGLGTGELFF; CDR3 DNA: TGTGCCAGCAGCCACGGACTGGGAACCGGGGAGCTGTTTTTT
clone size: NA; D gene: TRBD2; J gene: TRBJ2-1; V gene: TRBV7-3; CDR3 protein: CASSLSGGAANEQFF; CDR3 DNA: TGTGCCAGCAGCTTAAGCGGGGGGGCCGCAAATGAGCAGTTCTTC
clone size: NA; D gene: NA; J gene: TRBJ2-2; V gene: TRBV5-4; CDR3 protein: CASSLLQTGTGELFF; CDR3 DNA: TGTGCCAGCAGCTTGTTACAGACAGGCACCGGGGAGCTGTTTTTT
clone size: NA; D gene: TRBD2; J gene: TRBJ2-2; V gene: TRBV9; CDR3 protein: CASSVGGSSGGASNTGELFF; CDR3 DNA: TGTGCCAGCAGCGTAGGAGGGAGTAGCGGGGGGGCCTCGAACACCGGGGAGCTGTTTTTT
clone size: NA; D gene: NA; J gene: TRBJ1-6; V gene: TRBV19; CDR3 protein: CASGPSNYNSPLHF; CDR3 DNA: TGTGCCAGTGGCCCCTCCAATTATAATTCACCCCTCCACTTT
clone size: few; D gene: NA; J gene: TRBJ1-1; V gene: TRBV7-9; CDR3 protein: CASSSLGVTEAFF; CDR3 DNA: TGTGCCAGCAGCTCCCTCGGGGTGACTGAAGCTTTCTTT